This T cell receptor (beta chain) appears in the sequencing data of a study of shared clonotypes between healthy human individuals. Here immunoSEQ multiplex PCR was the method, and the copy in TCRdb shows in-frame clones only, minus some. The table records some 2,100,000 clones, roughly 91% of them present only once. CD45RO negativity and positive selection for CCR7 defined naive CD8 cells, a population that excluded terminally differentiated effector memory CD45RA+ cells. The CDR3 runs 14 residues. Germline CDR1 reads SGHDT; CDR2 reads YYEEEE. The V gene end was trimmed by 2 bases and the J gene end by 4 bases; junction bases not matched to a gene: 5. Study outcomes and limitations: Only blood was sampled; tissue repertoires likely differ. Several donors showed sharing of about 4.8% of naive CD4 clonotypes. Sorted-subset samples were not fully sequenced, rarefaction indicated. Memory subsets generally showed lower estimated richness than naive subsets.

A note on this clone: What it binds is not known.

The chain couples TRBV5-6 to TRBJ2-7, with 8 bases aligning to TRBD2. This TCR was sampled from a man aged 18 to 30 in good health. Some clones in this sample may be carry-over from other donors' samples. Specimen: naive CD8+ T cells from PBMCs. The CDR3 is CASSFSGRVYEQYF. CDR3 nucleotides: TGTGCCAGCAGCTTCTCCGGGAGGGTGTACGAGCAGTACTTC.